This T cell receptor (beta chain) was obtained from a study of T cell responses to AZD1222 COVID-19 vaccine. This CDR3 has 16 amino acids. Germline-derived CDR1 and CDR2 are MNHEY and SVGEGT. The V and J ends lost 5 bases and 2 bases, in that order; junction bases with no gene match: 9. Only in-frame clones appear in the TCRdb table, and some are missing; sequencing was by immunoSEQ multiplex PCR. The table shows 150,000 to 200,000 clones, with 90% occurring only once. The source material was peripheral blood, sampled 28 days after the second AZD1222 dose. The receptor was isolated from an adult who received the AZD1222 COVID-19 vaccine. This chain joins TRBV6-2 or TRBV6-3 and TRBJ2-1; 7 bases fit TRBD1. The CDR3 nucleotides are TGTGCCAGCAGTCCGCCAGGGACAGCCCCCTACAATGAGCAGTTCTTC. Its protein is CASSPPGTAPYNEQFF.